Listed below are T cell receptor beta chains from one sample, sequenced in a study of T-cell memory formation after mild COVID-19. A single record per CDR3 protein comes from TCRdb applying MiXCR to the 5' RACE reads. The sample comprises about 350,000 distinct CDR3 sequences, approximately 14% of which are singletons, and about 24% rests with the top ten. Sequencing was carried out using PBMCs or a T cell subset sorted from them (not recorded which). Every receptor here comes from a man younger than 35 who had mild COVID-19 (a few samples of this study predate the infection). Cell type and time point are not known. Each CDR3 is given with its conserved first and last residue. The order of the fields is V gene, J gene, CDR3 protein.

TRBV7-9	TRBJ2-2	CASSLVMTGELFF
TRBV5-1	TRBJ2-3	CASSRMSGGGTDTQYF
TRBV20-1	TRBJ2-5	CSGGYRGQETQYF
TRBV11-2	TRBJ2-5	CASSPSYSQETQYF
TRBV18	TRBJ2-7	CASSRNQAGEGSYEQYF
TRBV3-1	TRBJ2-3	CASSQGSTPSTDTQYF
TRBV27	TRBJ2-7	CASRGTSRYEQYF
TRBV25-1	.	CASSSSTGTGRDTQYF
TRBV7-9	TRBJ2-5	CASSFGDRAGETQYF
TRBV7-2	TRBJ2-3	CASSPRWTDTQYF
TRBV27	TRBJ2-3	CASSKIGTDTQYF
TRBV7-2	TRBJ2-2	CASSSGAGEGGELFF
TRBV5-1	TRBJ2-7	CASSPTLPAYEQYF
TRBV6-6	TRBJ1-6	CASSKYKGGPNSPLHF
TRBV7-9	TRBJ2-1	CASSSQGTNEQFF
TRBV7-2	TRBJ1-6	CASSLAQVSSPLHF
TRBV5-5	TRBJ1-2	CASSLEEGAPHGYTF
TRBV19	TRBJ2-1	CASSMAPRGNEQFF
TRBV21-1	TRBJ2-7	CASSSNRVPANEQYF
TRBV6-6	TRBJ2-7	CASSYSLEGGHEQYF
TRBV27	TRBJ2-1	CASSLLGSSSYNEQFF
TRBV28	TRBJ2-6	CASSEPFRFGANVLTF
TRBV2	TRBJ1-6	CASSIDSLRNSPLHF
TRBV7-6	TRBJ2-2	CASSPLNGGNTGELFF